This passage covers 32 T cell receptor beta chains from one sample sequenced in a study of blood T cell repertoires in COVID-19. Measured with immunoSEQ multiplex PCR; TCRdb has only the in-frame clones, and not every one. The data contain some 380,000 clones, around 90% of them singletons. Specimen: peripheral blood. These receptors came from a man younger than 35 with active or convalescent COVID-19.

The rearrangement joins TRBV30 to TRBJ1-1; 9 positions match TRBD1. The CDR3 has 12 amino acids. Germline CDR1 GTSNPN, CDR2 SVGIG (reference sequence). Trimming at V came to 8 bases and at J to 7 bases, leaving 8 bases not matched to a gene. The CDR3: CATGQGSLEAFF. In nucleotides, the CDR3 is TGTGCCACCGGACAGGGGTCCCTTGAAGCTTTCTTT.

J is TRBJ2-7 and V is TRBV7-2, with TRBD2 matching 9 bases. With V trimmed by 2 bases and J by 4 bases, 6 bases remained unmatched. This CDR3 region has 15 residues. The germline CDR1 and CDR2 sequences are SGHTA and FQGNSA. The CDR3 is CASSLNGGGAYEQYF. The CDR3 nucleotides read TGTGCCAGCAGCTTAAATGGCGGGGGGGCTTACGAGCAGTACTTC.

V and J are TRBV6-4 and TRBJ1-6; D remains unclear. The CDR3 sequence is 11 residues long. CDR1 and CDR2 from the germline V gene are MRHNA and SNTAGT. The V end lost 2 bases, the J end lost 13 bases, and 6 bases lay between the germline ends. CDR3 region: CASSDRAPLHF. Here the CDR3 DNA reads TGTGCCAGCAGTGACAGAGCCCCCCTCCACTTT.

This chain's CDR3 is CASSQDRRLADQETQYF. The CDR3, as DNA: TGCGCCAGCAGCCAAGACAGGCGACTAGCGGATCAAGAGACCCAGTACTTC. This chain joins TRBV4-3 and TRBJ2-5, with 9 positions matching TRBD2. This CDR3 has 17 amino acids. V was pared by 0 bases and J by 2 bases, with 7 bases of the junction left unmatched. Germline CDR1 LGHNA, CDR2 YSLEER.

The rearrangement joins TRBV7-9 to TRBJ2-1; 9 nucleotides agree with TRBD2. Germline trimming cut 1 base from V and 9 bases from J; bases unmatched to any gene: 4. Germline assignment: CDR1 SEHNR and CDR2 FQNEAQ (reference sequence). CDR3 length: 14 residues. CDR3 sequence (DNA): TGTGCCAGCAGCTTAGTAGCGGGAGCAGGTGAGCAGTTCTTC. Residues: CASSLVAGAGEQFF.

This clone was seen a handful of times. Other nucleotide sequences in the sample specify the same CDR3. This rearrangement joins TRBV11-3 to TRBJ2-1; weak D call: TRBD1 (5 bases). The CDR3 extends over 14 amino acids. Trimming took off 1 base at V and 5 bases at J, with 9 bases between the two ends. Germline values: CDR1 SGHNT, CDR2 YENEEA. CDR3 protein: CASSLAGLNNEQFF. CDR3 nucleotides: TGTGCCAGCAGCTTAGCAGGGTTGAACAATGAGCAGTTCTTC.

The CDR3 spells CASSLLAGGPHEQYF. In DNA form, the CDR3 reads TGTGCCAGCAGCTTATTAGCGGGAGGCCCCCACGAGCAGTACTTC. The chain carries TRBV7-2 and TRBJ2-7; 10 bases are a match to TRBD2. V trimming: 2 bases; J trimming: 5 bases; junction bases outside the gene matches: 6. The CDR3 is made up of 15 amino acids. CDR1 and CDR2 (germline): SGHTA, FQGNSA.

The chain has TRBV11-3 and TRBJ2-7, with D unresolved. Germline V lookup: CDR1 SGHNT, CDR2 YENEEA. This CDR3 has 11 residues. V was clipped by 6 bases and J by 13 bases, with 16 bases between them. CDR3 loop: CASSSGSTTYF. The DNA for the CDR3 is TGTGCCAGCAGTTCCGGGTCGACGACCTACTTC. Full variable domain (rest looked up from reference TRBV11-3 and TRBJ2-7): EAGVVQSPRYKIIEKKQPVAFWCNPISGHNTLYWYLQNLGQGPELLIRYENEEAVDDSQLPKDRFSAERLKGVDSTLKIQPAELGDSAVYLCASSSGSTTYFGPGTRLTVT.

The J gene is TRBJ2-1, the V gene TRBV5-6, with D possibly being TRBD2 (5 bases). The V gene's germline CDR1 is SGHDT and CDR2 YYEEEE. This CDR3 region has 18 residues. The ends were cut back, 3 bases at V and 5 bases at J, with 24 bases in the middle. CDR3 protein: CASSSGLPLGVTHNEQFF. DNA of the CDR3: TGTGCCAGCAGCTCCGGACTCCCACTCGGGGTTACGCACAATGAGCAGTTCTTC.

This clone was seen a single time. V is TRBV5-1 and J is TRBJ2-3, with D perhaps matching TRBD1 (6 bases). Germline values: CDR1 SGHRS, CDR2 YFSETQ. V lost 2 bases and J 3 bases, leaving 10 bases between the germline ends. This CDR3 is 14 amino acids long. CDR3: CASSFIQGTDTQYF. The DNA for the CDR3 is TGCGCCAGCAGCTTTATACAGGGTACAGATACGCAGTATTTT.

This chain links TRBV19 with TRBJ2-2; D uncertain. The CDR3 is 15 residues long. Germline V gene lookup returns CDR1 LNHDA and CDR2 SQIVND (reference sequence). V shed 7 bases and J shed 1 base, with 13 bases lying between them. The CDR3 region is CASKGALVNTGELFF. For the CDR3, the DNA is TGTGCCAGTAAAGGAGCTTTAGTGAACACCGGGGAGCTGTTTTTT.

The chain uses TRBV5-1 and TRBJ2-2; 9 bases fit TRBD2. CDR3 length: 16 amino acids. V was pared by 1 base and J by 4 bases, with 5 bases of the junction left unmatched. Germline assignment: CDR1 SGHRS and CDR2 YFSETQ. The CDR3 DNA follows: TGCGCCAGCAGCTTGAGTCTAGCGGGATCCACCGGGGAGCTGTTTTTT. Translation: CASSLSLAGSTGELFF.

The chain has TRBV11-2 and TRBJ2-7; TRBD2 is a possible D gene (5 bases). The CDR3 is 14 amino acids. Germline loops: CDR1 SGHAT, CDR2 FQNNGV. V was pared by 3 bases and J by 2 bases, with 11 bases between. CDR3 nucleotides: TGTGCCAGCAGCTTTCACGACGGGACCTACGAGCAGTACTTC. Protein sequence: CASSFHDGTYEQYF.

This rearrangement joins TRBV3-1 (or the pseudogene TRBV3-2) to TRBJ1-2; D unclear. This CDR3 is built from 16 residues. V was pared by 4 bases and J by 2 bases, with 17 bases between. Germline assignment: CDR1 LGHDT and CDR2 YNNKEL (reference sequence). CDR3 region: CASSLSSERKNYGYTF. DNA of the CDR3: TGTGCCAGCAGCCTTTCATCAGAGCGAAAGAACTATGGCTACACCTTC.

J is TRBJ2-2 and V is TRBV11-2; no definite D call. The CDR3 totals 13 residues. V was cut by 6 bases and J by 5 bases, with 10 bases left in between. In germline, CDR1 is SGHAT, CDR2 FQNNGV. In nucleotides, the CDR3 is TGTGCCAGCAGACCTATTCATACCGGGGAGCTGTTTTTT. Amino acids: CASRPIHTGELFF.

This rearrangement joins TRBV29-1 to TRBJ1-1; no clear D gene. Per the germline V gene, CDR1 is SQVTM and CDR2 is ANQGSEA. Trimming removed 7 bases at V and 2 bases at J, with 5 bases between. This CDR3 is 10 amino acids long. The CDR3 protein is CSARNTEAFF. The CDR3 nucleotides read TGCAGCGCTAGAAACACTGAAGCTTTCTTT. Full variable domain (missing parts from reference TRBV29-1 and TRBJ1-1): SAVISQKPSRDICQRGTSLTIQCQVDSQVTMMFWYRQQPGQSLTLIATANQGSEATYESGFVIDKFPISRPNLTFSTLTVSNMSPEDSSIYLCSARNTEAFFGQGTRLTVV.

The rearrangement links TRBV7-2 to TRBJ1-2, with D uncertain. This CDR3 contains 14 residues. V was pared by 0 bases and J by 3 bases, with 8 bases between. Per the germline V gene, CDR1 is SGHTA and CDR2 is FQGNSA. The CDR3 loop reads CASSLARVDYGYTF. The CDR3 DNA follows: TGTGCCAGCAGCTTAGCTCGGGTGGACTATGGCTACACCTTC.

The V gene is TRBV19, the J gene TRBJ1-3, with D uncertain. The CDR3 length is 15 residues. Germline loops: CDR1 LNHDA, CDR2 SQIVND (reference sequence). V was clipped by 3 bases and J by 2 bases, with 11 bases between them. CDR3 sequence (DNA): TGTGCCAGTAGTATTCCAGGAACAACTGGAAACACCATATATTTT. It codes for CASSIPGTTGNTIYF.

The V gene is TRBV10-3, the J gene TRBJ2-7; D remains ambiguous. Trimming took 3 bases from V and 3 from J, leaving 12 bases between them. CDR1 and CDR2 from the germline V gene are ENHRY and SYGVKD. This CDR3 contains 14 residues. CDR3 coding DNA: TGTGCCATCAGTGACGTCAGGATTAACTACGAGCAGTACTTC. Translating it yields CAISDVRINYEQYF.

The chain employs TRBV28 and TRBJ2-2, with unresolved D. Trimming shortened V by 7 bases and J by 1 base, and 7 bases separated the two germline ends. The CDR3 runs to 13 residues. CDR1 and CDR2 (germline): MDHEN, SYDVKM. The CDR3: CASITQNTGELFF. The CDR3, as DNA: TGTGCCAGCATTACTCAGAACACCGGGGAGCTGTTTTTT.

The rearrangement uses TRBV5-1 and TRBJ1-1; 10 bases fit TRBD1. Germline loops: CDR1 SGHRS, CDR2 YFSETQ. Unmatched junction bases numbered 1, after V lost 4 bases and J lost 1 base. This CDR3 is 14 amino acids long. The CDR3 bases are TGCGCCAGCAGCCGACAGGGGGCGAACACTGAAGCTTTCTTT. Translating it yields CASSRQGANTEAFF.

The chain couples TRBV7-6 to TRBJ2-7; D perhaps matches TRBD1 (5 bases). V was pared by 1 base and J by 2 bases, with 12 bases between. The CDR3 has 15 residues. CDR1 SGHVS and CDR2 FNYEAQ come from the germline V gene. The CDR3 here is CASSLEAGPPYEQYF. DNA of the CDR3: TGTGCCAGCAGCTTAGAGGCAGGGCCCCCCTACGAGCAGTACTTC.

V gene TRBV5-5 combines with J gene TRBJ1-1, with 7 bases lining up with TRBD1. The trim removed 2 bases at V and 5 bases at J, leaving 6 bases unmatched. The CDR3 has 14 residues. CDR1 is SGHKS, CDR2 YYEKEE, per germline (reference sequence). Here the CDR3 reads CASSFETGLTEAFF. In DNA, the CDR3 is TGTGCCAGCAGCTTCGAGACAGGGTTAACTGAAGCTTTCTTT.

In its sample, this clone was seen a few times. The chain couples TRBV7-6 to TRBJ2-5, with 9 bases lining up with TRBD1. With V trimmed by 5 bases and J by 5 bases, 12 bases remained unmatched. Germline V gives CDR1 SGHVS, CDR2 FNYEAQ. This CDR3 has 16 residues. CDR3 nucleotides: TGTGCCAGCAGCCCTCAACAGGGGGCTTTGGGGGAGACCCAGTACTTC. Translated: CASSPQQGALGETQYF.

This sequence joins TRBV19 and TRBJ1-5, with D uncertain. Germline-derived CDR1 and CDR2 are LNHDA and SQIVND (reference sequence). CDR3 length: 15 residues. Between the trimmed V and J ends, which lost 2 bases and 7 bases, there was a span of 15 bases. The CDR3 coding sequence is TGTGCCAGTAGTATAAGTCTCCGGGGAGGACAGCCCCAGCATTTT. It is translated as CASSISLRGGQPQHF.

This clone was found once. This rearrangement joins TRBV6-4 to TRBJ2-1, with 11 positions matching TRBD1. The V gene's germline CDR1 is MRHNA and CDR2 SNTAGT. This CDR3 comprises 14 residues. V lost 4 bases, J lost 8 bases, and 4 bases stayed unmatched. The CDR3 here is CASSGDRGSDEQFF. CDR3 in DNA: TGTGCCAGCAGTGGGGACAGGGGGTCGGATGAGCAGTTCTTC.

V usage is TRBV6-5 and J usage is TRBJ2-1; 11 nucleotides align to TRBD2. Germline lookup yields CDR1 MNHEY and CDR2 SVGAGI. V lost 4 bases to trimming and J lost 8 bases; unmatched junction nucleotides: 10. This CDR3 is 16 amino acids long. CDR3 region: CASSFTSGGSVYEQFF. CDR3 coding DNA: TGTGCCAGCAGTTTTACTAGCGGGGGATCCGTATATGAGCAGTTCTTC.

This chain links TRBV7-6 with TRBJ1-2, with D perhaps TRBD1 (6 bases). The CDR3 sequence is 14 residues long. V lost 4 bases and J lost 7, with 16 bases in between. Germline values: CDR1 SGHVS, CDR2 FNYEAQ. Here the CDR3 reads CASSSQGLGAGYTF. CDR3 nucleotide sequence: TGTGCCAGCAGCTCACAGGGATTAGGGGCTGGCTACACCTTC.

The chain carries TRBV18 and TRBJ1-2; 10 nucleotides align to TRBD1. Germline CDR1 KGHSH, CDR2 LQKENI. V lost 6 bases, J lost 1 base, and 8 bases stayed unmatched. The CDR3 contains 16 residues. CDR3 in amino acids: CASSQRQGASNYGYTF. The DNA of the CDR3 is TGTGCCAGCTCTCAGCGACAGGGGGCAAGTAACTATGGCTACACCTTC.

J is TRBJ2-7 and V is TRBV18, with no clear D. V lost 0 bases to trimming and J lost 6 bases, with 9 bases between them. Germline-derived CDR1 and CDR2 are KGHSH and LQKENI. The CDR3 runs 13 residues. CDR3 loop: CASSPPLGREQYF. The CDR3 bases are TGTGCCAGCTCACCACCTCTTGGGCGCGAGCAGTACTTC.

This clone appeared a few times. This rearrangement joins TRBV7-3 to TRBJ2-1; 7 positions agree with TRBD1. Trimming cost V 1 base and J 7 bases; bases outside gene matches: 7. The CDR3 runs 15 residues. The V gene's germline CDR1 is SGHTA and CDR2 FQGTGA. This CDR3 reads CASSLSATGLNEQFF. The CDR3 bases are TGTGCCAGCAGCTTAAGTGCGACAGGGCTGAATGAGCAGTTCTTC.

The CDR3 here is CASWDSLGPLHF. CDR3 coding DNA: TGTGCCAGTTGGGACAGCTTGGGACCCCTCCACTTT. The chain joins TRBV18 to TRBJ1-6, with 7 bases matching TRBD1. The CDR3 runs to 12 residues. The V gene end was trimmed by 9 bases and the J gene end by 12 bases; junction bases not matched to a gene: 8. The germline V gene has CDR1 KGHSH and CDR2 LQKENI.